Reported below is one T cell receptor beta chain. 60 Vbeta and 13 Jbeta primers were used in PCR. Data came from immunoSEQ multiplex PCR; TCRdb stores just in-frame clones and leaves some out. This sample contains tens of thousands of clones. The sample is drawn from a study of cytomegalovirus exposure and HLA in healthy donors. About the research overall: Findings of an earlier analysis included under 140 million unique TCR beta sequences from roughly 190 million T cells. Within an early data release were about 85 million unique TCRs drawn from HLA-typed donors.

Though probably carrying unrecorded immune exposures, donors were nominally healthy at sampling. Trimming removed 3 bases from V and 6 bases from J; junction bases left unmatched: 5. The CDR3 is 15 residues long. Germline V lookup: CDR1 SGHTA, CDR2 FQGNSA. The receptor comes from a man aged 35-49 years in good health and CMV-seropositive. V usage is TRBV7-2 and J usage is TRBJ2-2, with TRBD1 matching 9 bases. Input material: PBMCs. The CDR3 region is CASSLLRQGAGELFF. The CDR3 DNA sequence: TGTGCCAGCAGCTTGCTCCGACAGGGGGCCGGGGAGCTGTTTTTT.